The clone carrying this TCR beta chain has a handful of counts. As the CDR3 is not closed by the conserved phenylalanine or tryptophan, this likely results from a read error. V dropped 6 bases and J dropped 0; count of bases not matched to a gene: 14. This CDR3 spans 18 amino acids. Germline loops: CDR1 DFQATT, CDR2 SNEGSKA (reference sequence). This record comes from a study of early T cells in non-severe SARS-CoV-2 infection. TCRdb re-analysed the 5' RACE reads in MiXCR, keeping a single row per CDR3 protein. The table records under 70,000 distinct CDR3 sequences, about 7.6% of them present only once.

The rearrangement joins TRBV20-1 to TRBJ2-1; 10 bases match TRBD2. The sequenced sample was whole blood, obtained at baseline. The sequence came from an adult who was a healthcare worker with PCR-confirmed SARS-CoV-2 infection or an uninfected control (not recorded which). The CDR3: CSARGLAALAGSYNEQFY. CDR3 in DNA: TGCAGTGCGCGAGGACTAGCGGCCCTAGCCGGCTCCTACAATGAGCAGTTCTAC.